This TCR beta chain was documented in a study of T-cell memory formation after mild COVID-19. Study summary: TCR clusters were mostly confined to one donor each.

V dropped 7 bases and J dropped 2 bases, with 11 bases sitting between them. Germline V gene data show CDR1 as LGHDT and CDR2 as YNNKEL (reference sequence). The CDR3 is 13 residues long. Overall study results and limits: The second-wave clones peaking on day 37 were not confirmed as SARS-CoV-2-specific. Most CD4+ clones that shrank were in CM and EM, while CD8+ ones turned up in EMRA.

There are a few counts of this clonotype. Its matching antigen is unknown. A 5'RACE reaction primed in the constant segment made cDNA libraries of TCR alpha and TCR beta, and these carried sample barcodes and UMIs. Each CDR3 protein is one row after TCRdb ran MiXCR on the 5' RACE reads. This sample has approximately 560,000 distinct CDR3 sequences, with approximately 15% found just once. The chain has TRBV3-1 and TRBJ1-2; D remains unclear. Sequencing was performed on PBMCs or a T cell subset sorted from them (not recorded which). The receptor was derived from an adult woman who had mild COVID-19 (a few samples of this study predate the infection). Cell type and time point are not known. CDR3 in amino acids: CASNPSGNYGYTF. CDR3 nucleotide sequence: TGTGCCAGCAACCCCTCGGGCAACTATGGCTACACCTTC.